This TCR beta chain was sequenced for a study of blood T cell repertoires in COVID-19. Study-level background: Collection of acute and convalescent COVID-19 samples took place in the United States, Italy and Spain. Sample material is recorded as cDNA or gDNA derived from T cells, B-cell-depleted T cells, or PBMCs.

This CDR3 is built from 15 residues. With 5 bases removed from V and 7 bases from J, the gap between germline ends came to 17 bases. Per the germline V gene, CDR1 is MDHEN and CDR2 is SYDVKM. Enrolled during active infection, Seattle patients were then followed longitudinally. TCRdb's table, derived via immunoSEQ multiplex PCR, lists solely in-frame clones and lacks some. The table lists about 270,000 clones, roughly nine tenths of them singletons. The genes are TRBV28 and TRBJ2-2, with a possible D match to TRBD1 (7 bases). Sequenced: peripheral blood. The sequence was collected from a woman in her 30s with COVID-19, enrolled during active disease. CDR3 in DNA: TGTGCCAGCAGTGCCCCCAGGGGGGCGGGCGGGGAGCTGTTTTTT. Amino acids: CASSAPRGAGGELFF.